What follows describes a single T cell receptor (beta chain). Its antigen remains unidentified. The data are from a study of T cell responses to AZD1222 COVID-19 vaccine. Study-level information: It was second doses at about 4 or about 12 weeks that were pooled.

Study conclusions and caveats: Only a handful of AZD1222 recipients were seropositive at baseline.

V lost 5 bases and J lost 4, with 11 bases in between. Germline CDR1 SGHAT, CDR2 FQNNGV. CDR3 size: 13 residues. The data were produced by immunoSEQ multiplex PCR, yet TCRdb's version contains in-frame clones alone and is incomplete. Of some 120,000 clones in the sample, around 85% were seen once. This chain connects TRBV11-2 to TRBJ1-1; D is ambiguous. The TCR originated in an adult in good health. Specimen: peripheral blood, collected on day 0 of AZD1222 vaccination. DNA of the CDR3: TGTGCCAGCAGCCCTCCGTGGGGCACTGAAGCTTTCTTT. Amino acids: CASSPPWGTEAFF.